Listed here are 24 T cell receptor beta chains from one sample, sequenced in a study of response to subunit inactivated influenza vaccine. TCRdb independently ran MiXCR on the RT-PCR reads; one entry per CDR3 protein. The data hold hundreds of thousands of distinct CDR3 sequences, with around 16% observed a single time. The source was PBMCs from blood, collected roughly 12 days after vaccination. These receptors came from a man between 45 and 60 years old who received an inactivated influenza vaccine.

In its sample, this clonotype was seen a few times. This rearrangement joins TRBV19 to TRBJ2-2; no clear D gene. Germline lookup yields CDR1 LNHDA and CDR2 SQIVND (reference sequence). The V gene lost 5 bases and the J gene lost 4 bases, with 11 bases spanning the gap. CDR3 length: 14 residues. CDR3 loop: CASSLLQSTGELFF. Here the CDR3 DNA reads TGTGCCAGTAGTCTCCTCCAGTCCACCGGGGAGCTGTTTTTT.

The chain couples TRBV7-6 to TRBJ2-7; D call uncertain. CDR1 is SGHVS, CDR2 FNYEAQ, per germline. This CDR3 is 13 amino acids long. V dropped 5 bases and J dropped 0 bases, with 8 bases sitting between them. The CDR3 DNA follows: TGTGCCAGCAGCAAGGGAAGCTCCTACGAGCAGTACTTC. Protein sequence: CASSKGSSYEQYF.

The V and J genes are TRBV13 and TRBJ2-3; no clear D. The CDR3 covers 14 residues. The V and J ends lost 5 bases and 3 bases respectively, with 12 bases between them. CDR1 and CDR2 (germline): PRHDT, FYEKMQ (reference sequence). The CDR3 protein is CASSPDQGTDTQYF. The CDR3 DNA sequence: TGTGCCAGCAGCCCCGACCAAGGGACAGATACGCAGTATTTT.

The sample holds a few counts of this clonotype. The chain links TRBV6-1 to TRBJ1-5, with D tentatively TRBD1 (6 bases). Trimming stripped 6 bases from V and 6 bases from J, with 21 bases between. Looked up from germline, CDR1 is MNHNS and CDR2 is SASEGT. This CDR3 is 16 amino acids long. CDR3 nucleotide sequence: TGTGCCAGCAGCGAGACGCCCCGGGGGCCCATTCAGCCCCAGCATTTT. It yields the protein CASSETPRGPIQPQHF.

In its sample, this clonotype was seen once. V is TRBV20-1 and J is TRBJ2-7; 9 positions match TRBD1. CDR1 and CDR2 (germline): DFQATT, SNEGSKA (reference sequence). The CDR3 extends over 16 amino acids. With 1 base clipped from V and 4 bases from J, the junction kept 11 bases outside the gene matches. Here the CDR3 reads CSARAQPGQGGYEQYF. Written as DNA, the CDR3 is TGCAGTGCTAGAGCACAACCGGGACAGGGAGGTTACGAGCAGTACTTC.

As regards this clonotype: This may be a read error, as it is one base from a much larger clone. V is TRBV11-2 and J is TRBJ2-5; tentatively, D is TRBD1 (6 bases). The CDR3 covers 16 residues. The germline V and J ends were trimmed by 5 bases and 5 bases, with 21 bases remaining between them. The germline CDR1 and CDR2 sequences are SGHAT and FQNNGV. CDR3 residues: CASSRRQQGRSETQYF. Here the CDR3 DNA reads TGTGCCAGCAGCAGACGTCAACAGGGAAGAAGTGAGACCCAGTACTTC.

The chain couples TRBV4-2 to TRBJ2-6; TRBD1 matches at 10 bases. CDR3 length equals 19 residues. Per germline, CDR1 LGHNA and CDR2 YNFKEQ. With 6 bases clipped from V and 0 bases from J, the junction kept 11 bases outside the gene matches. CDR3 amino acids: CASSSGTGAIISGANVLTF. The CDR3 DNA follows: TGTGCCAGCAGTTCCGGGACAGGGGCTATTATCTCTGGGGCCAACGTCCTGACTTTC.

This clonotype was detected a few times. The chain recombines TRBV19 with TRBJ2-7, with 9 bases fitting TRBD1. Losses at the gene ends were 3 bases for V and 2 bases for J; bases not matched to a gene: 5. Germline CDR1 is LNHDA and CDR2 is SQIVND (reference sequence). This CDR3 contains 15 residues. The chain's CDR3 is CASSMGTGRAYEQYF. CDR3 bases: TGTGCCAGTAGTATGGGGACAGGGCGAGCCTACGAGCAGTACTTC.

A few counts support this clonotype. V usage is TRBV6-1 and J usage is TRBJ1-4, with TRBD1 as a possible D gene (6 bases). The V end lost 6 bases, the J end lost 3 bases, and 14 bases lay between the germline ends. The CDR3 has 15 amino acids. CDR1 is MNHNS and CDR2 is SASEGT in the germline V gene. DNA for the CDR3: TGTGCCAGCAGGCCCACAGGGTTCGCTAATGAAAAACTGTTTTTT. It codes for CASRPTGFANEKLFF.

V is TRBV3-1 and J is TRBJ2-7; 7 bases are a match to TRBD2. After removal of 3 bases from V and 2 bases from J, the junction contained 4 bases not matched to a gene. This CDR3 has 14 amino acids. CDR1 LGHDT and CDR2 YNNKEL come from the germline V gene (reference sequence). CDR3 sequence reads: CASSHGLDAYEQYF. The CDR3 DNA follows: TGTGCCAGCAGCCACGGACTAGACGCCTACGAGCAGTACTTC.

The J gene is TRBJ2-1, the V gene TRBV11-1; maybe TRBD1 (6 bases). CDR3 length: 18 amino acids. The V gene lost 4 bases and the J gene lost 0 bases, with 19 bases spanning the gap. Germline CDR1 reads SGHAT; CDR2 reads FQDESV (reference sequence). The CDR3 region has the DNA TGTGCCAGCAGCTCACGTCCCAACAGGGAAAGCTCCTACAATGAGCAGTTCTTC. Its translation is CASSSRPNRESSYNEQFF.

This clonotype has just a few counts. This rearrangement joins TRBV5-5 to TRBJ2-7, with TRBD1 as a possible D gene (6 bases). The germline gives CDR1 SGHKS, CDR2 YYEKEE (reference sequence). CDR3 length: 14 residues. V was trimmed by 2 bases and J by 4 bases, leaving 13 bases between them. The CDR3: CASSFLQGPYEQYF. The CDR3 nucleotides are TGTGCCAGCAGCTTCCTACAGGGCCCTTACGAGCAGTACTTC.

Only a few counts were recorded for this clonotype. DNA for the CDR3: TGCAGTCACCTCCCAGAGGGGAACAGAGAGACCCAGTACTTC. As protein: CSHLPEGNRETQYF. The chain has TRBV20-1 and TRBJ2-5; D could derive from TRBD1 or TRBD2 (5 bases each). The CDR3 is 14 amino acids. V dropped 8 bases and J dropped 4 bases, with 20 bases sitting between them. Germline V gene lookup returns CDR1 DFQATT and CDR2 SNEGSKA (reference sequence).

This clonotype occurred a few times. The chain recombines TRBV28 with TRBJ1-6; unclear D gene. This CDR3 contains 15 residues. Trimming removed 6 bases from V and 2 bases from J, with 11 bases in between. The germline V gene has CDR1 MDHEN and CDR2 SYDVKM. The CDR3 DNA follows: TGTGCCAGCAGCTGGCGAAGGCCCTATAATTCACCCCTCCACTTT. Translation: CASSWRRPYNSPLHF.

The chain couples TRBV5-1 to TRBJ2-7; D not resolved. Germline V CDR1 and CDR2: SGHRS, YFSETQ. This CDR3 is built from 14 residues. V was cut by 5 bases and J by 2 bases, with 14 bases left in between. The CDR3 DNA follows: TGCGCCAGCAGTCTGACGAGGTATCCCTACGAGCAGTACTTC. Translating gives CASSLTRYPYEQYF.

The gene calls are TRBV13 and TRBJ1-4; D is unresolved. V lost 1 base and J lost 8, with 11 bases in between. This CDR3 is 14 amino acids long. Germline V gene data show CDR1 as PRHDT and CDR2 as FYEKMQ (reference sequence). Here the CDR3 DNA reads TGTGCCAGCAGCTTAGCCCATACAAGGGAAAAACTGTTTTTT. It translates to CASSLAHTREKLFF.

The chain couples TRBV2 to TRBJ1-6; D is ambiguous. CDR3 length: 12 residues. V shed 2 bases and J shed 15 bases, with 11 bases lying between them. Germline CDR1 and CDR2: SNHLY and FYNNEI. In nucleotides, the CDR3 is TGTGCCAGCAGTGAAAAAGTGATCGACCTCCACTTT. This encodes CASSEKVIDLHF.

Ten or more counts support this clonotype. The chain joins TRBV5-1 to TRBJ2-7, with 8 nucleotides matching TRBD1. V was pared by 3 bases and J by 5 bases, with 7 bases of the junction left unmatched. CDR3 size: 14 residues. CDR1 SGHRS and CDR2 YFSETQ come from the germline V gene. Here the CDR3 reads CASSWTGIGNEQYF. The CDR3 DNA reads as TGCGCCAGCAGCTGGACAGGGATCGGCAACGAGCAGTACTTC.

The CDR3 spells CSARVGGTASTEAFF. Written as DNA, the CDR3 is TGCAGTGCTAGAGTCGGAGGGACAGCGAGCACTGAAGCTTTCTTT. J is TRBJ1-1 and V is TRBV20-1, with 7 bases that match TRBD1. Germline V gene sequence: CDR1 DFQATT, CDR2 SNEGSKA (reference sequence). This CDR3 comprises 15 residues. Germline trimming cut 1 base from V and 4 bases from J; bases unmatched to any gene: 9.

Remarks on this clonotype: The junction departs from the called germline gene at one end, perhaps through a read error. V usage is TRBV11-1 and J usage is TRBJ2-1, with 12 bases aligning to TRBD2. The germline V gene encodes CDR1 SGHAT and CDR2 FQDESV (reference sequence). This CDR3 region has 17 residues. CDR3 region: CTSSLASLAGGPNEQFF. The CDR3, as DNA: TGTACCAGCAGTTTAGCAAGTCTAGCGGGGGGGCCGAATGAGCAGTTCTTC.

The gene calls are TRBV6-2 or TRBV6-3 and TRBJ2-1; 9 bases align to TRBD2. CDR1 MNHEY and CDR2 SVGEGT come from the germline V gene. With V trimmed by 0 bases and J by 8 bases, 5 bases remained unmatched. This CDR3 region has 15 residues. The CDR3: CASSYSFAGGHEQFF. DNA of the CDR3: TGTGCCAGCAGTTACTCGTTCGCGGGGGGGCATGAGCAGTTCTTC.

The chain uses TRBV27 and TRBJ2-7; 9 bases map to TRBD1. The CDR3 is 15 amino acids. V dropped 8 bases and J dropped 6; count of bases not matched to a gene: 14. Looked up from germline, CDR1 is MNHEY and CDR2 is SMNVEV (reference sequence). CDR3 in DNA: TGTGCCAGCGCCAAGGGGACAGGGAGAAGGTCCGAGCAGTACTTC. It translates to CASAKGTGRRSEQYF.

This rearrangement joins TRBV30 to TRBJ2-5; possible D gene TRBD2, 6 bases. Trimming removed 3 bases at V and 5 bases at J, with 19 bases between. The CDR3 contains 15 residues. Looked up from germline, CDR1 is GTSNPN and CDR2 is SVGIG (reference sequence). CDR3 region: CAWSVLFGGAETQYF. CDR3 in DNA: TGTGCCTGGAGCGTCTTGTTCGGGGGTGCCGAGACCCAGTACTTC.

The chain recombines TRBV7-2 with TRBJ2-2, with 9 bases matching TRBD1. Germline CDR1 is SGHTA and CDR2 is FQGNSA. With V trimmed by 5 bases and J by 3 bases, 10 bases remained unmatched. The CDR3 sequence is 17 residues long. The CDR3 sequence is CASSPTGGTLYTGELFF. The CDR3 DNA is TGTGCCAGCAGCCCCACAGGGGGCACTCTGTACACCGGGGAGCTGTTTTTT.